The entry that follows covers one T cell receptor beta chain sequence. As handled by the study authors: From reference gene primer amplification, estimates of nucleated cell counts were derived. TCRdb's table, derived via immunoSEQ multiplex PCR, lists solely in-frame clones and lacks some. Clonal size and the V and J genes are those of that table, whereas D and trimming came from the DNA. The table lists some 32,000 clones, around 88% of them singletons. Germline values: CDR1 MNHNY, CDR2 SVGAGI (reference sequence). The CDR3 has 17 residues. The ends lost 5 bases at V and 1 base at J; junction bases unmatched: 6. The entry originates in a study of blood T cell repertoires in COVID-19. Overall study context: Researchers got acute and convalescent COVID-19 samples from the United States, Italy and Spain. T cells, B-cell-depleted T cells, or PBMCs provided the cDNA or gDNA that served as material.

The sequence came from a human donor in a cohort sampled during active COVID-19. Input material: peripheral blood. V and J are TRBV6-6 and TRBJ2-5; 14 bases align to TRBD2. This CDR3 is CASSRGLAGGSQETQYF. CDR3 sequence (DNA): TGTGCCAGCAGTCGTGGACTAGCGGGGGGATCCCAAGAGACCCAGTACTTC.